These 15 T cell receptor beta chains share one sample of origin, sequenced in a study of blood T cell repertoires in COVID-19 (dated by TCRdb to about 2020). Library preparation was by the immunoSEQ multiplex PCR assay. TCRdb provides this immuneACCESS table in a form limited to in-frame rearrangements. Some clones are lacking; in checked studies, under half of them reflect an unresolved V gene, and why the rest are absent is not known. Counted in this sample were 130,000 or so clones; approximately 90% of them appeared once. The ten largest clones represent around 20% of the sample. Material for sequencing was peripheral blood. These receptors were taken from a man aged 50 to 59 with active or convalescent COVID-19.

V gene TRBV6-2 or TRBV6-3 combines with J gene TRBJ1-5, with D possibly TRBD1 on 5 matching bases. The CDR3 runs to 14 residues. V lost 2 bases and J 7 bases, leaving 12 bases between the germline ends. Germline assignment: CDR1 MNHEY and CDR2 SVGEGT. The CDR3 is CASSYTGRGQPQHF. CDR3 bases: TGTGCCAGCAGTTACACGGGTCGGGGGCAGCCCCAGCATTTT.

J is TRBJ2-7 and V is TRBV5-1, with 8 bases aligning to TRBD2. CDR1 and CDR2 (germline): SGHRS, YFSETQ. Germline trimming cut 0 bases from V and 4 bases from J; bases unmatched to any gene: 6. CDR3 length: 15 residues. The CDR3 nucleotides are TGCGCCAGCAGCTTGGCCGCTACTAGCGGTTACGAGCAGTACTTC. This sequence encodes CASSLAATSGYEQYF.

The genes are TRBV4-2 and TRBJ1-3; D is undetermined. Trimming stripped 1 base from V and 1 base from J, with 11 bases between. Germline V gene sequence: CDR1 LGHNA, CDR2 YNFKEQ. The CDR3 totals 16 residues. The CDR3 nucleotides read TGTGCCAGCAGCCAAGCGGTCGGGAGATCTGGAAACACCATATATTTT. Its translation: CASSQAVGRSGNTIYF.

This chain connects TRBV28 to TRBJ1-6; a weak D match, TRBD1 (6 bases). V lost 8 bases and J lost 6, with 8 bases in between. Germline CDR1 MDHEN, CDR2 SYDVKM. This CDR3 has 12 amino acids. The CDR3 sequence: CASQGPNSPLHF. CDR3 DNA: TGTGCCAGCCAGGGGCCTAATTCACCCCTCCACTTT.

As DNA, the CDR3 is TGTGCCAGTAGTGACTGGGACAGGGAAGAGACCCAGTACTTC. It encodes CASSDWDREETQYF. J is TRBJ2-5 and V is TRBV19; 9 bases match TRBD1. V trimming: 5 bases; J trimming: 3 bases; junction bases outside the gene matches: 4. The length of the CDR3 is 14 residues. CDR1 and CDR2 from the germline V gene are LNHDA and SQIVND (reference sequence).

The chain couples TRBV11-3 to TRBJ2-7; D might be TRBD2 (7 bases). The CDR3 has 15 amino acids. Trimming stripped 3 bases from V and 2 bases from J, with 14 bases between. Germline CDR1 is SGHNT and CDR2 is YENEEA. As DNA, the CDR3 is TGTGCCAGCAGCTTGAGTTTCGGGGGGCCCTACGAGCAGTACTTC. Protein product: CASSLSFGGPYEQYF.

V usage is TRBV7-2 and J usage is TRBJ1-6; D gene uncertain. Germline values: CDR1 SGHTA, CDR2 FQGNSA. The ends were cut back, 0 bases at V and 8 bases at J, with 11 bases in the middle. The CDR3 totals 15 residues. CDR3 protein: CASSLAAGEYSPLHF. The CDR3 DNA follows: TGTGCCAGCAGCTTAGCCGCGGGCGAGTATTCACCCCTCCACTTT.

The chain employs TRBV4-1 and TRBJ2-2; 9 nucleotides line up with TRBD1. CDR3 length: 17 amino acids. The germline V gene encodes CDR1 MGHRA and CDR2 YSYEKL. Trimming removed 4 bases from V and 1 base from J; junction bases left unmatched: 7. The CDR3 protein is CASSPRDRVGNTGELFF. In nucleotides, the CDR3 is TGCGCCAGCAGCCCGAGGGACAGGGTGGGGAACACCGGGGAGCTGTTTTTT.

The V call is TRBV2, the J call TRBJ2-1, with TRBD2 matching over 12 bases. The CDR3 extends over 15 amino acids. The V and J ends lost 6 bases and 6 bases, in that order; junction bases with no gene match: 6. Germline V gene lookup returns CDR1 SNHLY and CDR2 FYNNEI. CDR3 nucleotides: TGTGCCAGCAGCCCAGCTAGCGGGAGGGCCAATGAGCAGTTCTTC. This codes for CASSPASGRANEQFF.

This clone turned up a few times. The chain carries TRBV2 and TRBJ2-1, with no clear D. Germline CDR1 is SNHLY and CDR2 is FYNNEI. The CDR3 runs to 13 residues. Deletions cut 4 bases from V and 3 bases from J, with 7 bases between. The CDR3, as DNA: TGTGCCAGCAGTGCAGGCAGCTACAATGAGCAGTTCTTC. Translating it yields CASSAGSYNEQFF.

This clone was seen a single time. V gene TRBV27 combines with J gene TRBJ2-3, with a weak D call TRBD1 (5 bases). The CDR3 totals 17 residues. Trimming removed 6 bases from V and 0 bases from J, with 19 bases in between. The germline V gene has CDR1 MNHEY and CDR2 SMNVEV (reference sequence). The CDR3 DNA reads as TGTGCCAGCAGACAAAGAATGGGGCAGGCGAGCACAGATACGCAGTATTTT. Encoded protein: CASRQRMGQASTDTQYF.

This chain connects TRBV18 to TRBJ2-2; no clear D gene. This CDR3 is built from 14 residues. The germline V and J ends were trimmed by 1 base and 4 bases, with 7 bases remaining between them. From germline, CDR1 is KGHSH and CDR2 LQKENI. The CDR3 is CASSPRQVTGELFF. The CDR3 bases are TGTGCCAGCTCACCACGTCAGGTCACCGGGGAGCTGTTTTTT.

This chain connects TRBV2 to TRBJ1-2, with unresolved D. The germline gives CDR1 SNHLY, CDR2 FYNNEI. The CDR3 runs 15 residues. V was trimmed by 3 bases and J by 2 bases, leaving 13 bases between them. The CDR3 coding sequence is TGTGCCAGCAGTGACGTGGGCAGTACAAACTATGGCTACACCTTC. This encodes CASSDVGSTNYGYTF.

J is TRBJ1-2 and V is TRBV2; tentative D call: TRBD1 (6 bases). CDR3 size: 13 residues. Germline V gene lookup returns CDR1 SNHLY and CDR2 FYNNEI. Trimming pared 1 base from V and 6 bases from J, leaving 9 bases between. This chain's CDR3 is CASSEVTGNGYTF. In DNA, the CDR3 is TGTGCCAGCAGTGAAGTAACAGGGAATGGCTACACCTTC.

The V gene is TRBV7-8, the J gene TRBJ1-2; D not certain. Germline CDR1 and CDR2: SGHVS and FQNEAQ. The CDR3 has 14 amino acids. V gave up 2 bases and J gave up 0 bases, with 7 bases separating them. CDR3 DNA: TGTGCCAGCAGCTTATCCTCTTCTAACTATGGCTACACCTTC. This codes for CASSLSSSNYGYTF.